The TCR beta chain under discussion was sequenced for a study of control samples from healthy donors and cancer patients. The assay was immunoSEQ multiplex PCR, and TCRdb's table has in-frame clones only and misses some. The sample shows some 160,000 clones, about 94% of them seen only once. Sequenced material: blood. This clonotype was obtained from a young woman in good health.

The DNA for the CDR3 is TGCAGCGTTGAAGAGGAGGCTAGCGGGAGGTACGAGCAGTACTTC. Protein product: CSVEEEASGRYEQYF. This chain links TRBV29-1 with TRBJ2-7, with 11 bases identical to TRBD2. V was clipped by 0 bases and J by 4 bases; unmatched bases: 5. The CDR3 is made up of 15 amino acids. In germline, CDR1 is SQVTM, CDR2 ANQGSEA.